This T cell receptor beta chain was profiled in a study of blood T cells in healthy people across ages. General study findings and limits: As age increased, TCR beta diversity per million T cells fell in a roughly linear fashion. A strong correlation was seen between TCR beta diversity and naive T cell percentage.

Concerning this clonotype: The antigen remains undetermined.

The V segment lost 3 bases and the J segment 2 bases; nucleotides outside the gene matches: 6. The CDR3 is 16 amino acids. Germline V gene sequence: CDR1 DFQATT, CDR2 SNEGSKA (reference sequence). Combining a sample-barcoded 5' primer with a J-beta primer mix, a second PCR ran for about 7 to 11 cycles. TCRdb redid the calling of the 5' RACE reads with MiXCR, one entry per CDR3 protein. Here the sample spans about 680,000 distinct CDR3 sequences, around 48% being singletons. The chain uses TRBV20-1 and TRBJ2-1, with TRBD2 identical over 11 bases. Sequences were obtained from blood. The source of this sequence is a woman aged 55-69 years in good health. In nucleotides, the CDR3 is TGCAGTGCTAGGGTCTCGGGACTAGCGGCCTACAATGAGCAGTTCTTC. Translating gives CSARVSGLAAYNEQFF.